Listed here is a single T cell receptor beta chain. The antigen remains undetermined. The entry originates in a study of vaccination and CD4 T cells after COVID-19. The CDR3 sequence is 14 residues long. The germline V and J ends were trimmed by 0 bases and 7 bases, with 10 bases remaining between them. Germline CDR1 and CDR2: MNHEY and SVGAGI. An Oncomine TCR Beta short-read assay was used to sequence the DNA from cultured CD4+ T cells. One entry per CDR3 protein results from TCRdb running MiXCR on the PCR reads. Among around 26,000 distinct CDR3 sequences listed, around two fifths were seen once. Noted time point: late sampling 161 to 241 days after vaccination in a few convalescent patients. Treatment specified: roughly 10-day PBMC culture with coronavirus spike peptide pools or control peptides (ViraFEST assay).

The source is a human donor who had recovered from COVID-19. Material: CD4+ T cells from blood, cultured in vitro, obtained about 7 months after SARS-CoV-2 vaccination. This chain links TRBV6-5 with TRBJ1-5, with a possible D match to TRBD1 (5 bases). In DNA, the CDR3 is TGTGCCAGCAGTTACTCTGGGGGTGTCCAGCCCCAGCATTTT. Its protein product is CASSYSGGVQPQHF.